Below, 26 T cell receptor beta chains from the same sample are listed, as sequenced in a study of regulatory T cells in long-lasting Graves disease. Regarding time point: persistent/refractory GD, antithyroid drugs over 5 years with positive TRAb. Generation of the TCR library employed RNA extracted from PBMCs. Construction of TCR beta libraries relied on iRepertoire HTBI primers and on Arm-PCR targeting CDR3 regions. TCRdb reprocessed the multiplex PCR reads via MiXCR and lists one record per CDR3 protein. Of about 400,000 distinct CDR3 sequences listed, less than 25% are singletons. The source material was peripheral blood mononuclear cells (PBMCs), sampled when the disease was refractory, from a patient treated with antithyroid drugs. The receptors were sampled from a female donor with Graves disease.

The V and J genes are TRBV11-3 and TRBJ2-2; TRBD1 matches 7 bases. The CDR3 totals 13 residues. V trimming: 5 bases; J trimming: 7 bases; junction bases outside the gene matches: 4. Looked up from germline, CDR1 is SGHNT and CDR2 is YENEEA. CDR3 DNA: TGTGCCAGCAGCCGACAGGGTAGCGGGGAGCTGTTTTTT. Residues: CASSRQGSGELFF.

This clonotype showed up just a few times. J is TRBJ2-4 and V is TRBV29-1; 7 nucleotides agree with TRBD2. This CDR3 comprises 16 residues. CDR1 is SQVTM, CDR2 ANQGSEA, per germline. With 5 bases clipped from V and 0 bases from J, the junction kept 10 bases outside the gene matches. CDR3 residues: CSVTQLGGLAKNIQYF. CDR3 bases: TGCAGCGTTACGCAGCTCGGGGGGTTAGCCAAAAACATTCAGTACTTC.

The chain uses TRBV27 and TRBJ2-2; 7 bases fit TRBD1. This CDR3 contains 14 residues. Per germline, CDR1 MNHEY and CDR2 SMNVEV (reference sequence). V lost 8 bases to trimming and J lost 4 bases; unmatched junction nucleotides: 7. CDR3 amino acids: CASRMTGITGELFF. In DNA, the CDR3 is TGTGCCAGCCGAATGACAGGGATCACCGGGGAGCTGTTTTTT.

A few counts support this clonotype. The chain is built from TRBV20-1 and TRBJ2-2, with 10 bases lining up with TRBD2. V shed 1 base and J 5 bases; nucleotides not matched to a gene: 7. This CDR3 has 16 residues. In germline, CDR1 is DFQATT, CDR2 SNEGSKA (reference sequence). This chain's CDR3 is CSARVGLAAATGELFF. In DNA, the CDR3 is TGCAGTGCTAGAGTAGGACTAGCGGCGGCTACCGGGGAGCTGTTTTTT.

The gene calls are TRBV30 and TRBJ2-5; TRBD2 matches at 8 bases. The trim removed 1 base at V and 5 bases at J, leaving 6 bases unmatched. This CDR3 is 14 amino acids long. Germline assignment: CDR1 GTSNPN and CDR2 SVGIG (reference sequence). The CDR3 DNA follows: TGTGCCTGGAGTGCCCGCGGGGGGCCCGAGACCCAGTACTTC. Residues: CAWSARGGPETQYF.

This clonotype occurred many times. The chain has TRBV2 and TRBJ2-1, with D maybe TRBD1 (6 bases). The CDR3 consists of 14 residues. The germline V gene has CDR1 SNHLY and CDR2 FYNNEI. The V end lost 6 bases, the J end lost 9 bases, and 18 bases lay between the germline ends. The CDR3 region is CASSNPLQGFEQFF. The DNA for the CDR3 is TGTGCCAGCAGCAATCCATTACAGGGATTTGAGCAGTTCTTC.

This clonotype showed up many times. The chain couples TRBV4-3 to TRBJ2-5; 12 nucleotides line up with TRBD2. The V segment lost 4 bases and the J segment 2 bases; nucleotides outside the gene matches: 8. From germline, CDR1 is LGHNA and CDR2 YSLEER. The CDR3 runs 17 residues. CDR3 protein: CASSPTSGRVGQETQYF. The DNA for the CDR3 is TGCGCCAGCAGCCCGACTAGCGGGAGAGTTGGGCAAGAGACCCAGTACTTC.

This clonotype was picked up many times. V usage is TRBV20-1 and J usage is TRBJ2-7; a possible D gene is TRBD1 (6 bases). The V end lost 3 bases, the J end lost 2 bases, and 17 bases lay between the germline ends. Germline assignment: CDR1 DFQATT and CDR2 SNEGSKA (reference sequence). This CDR3 is 15 amino acids long. The CDR3 loop reads CSARGSTGTAYEQYF. The CDR3 nucleotides are TGCAGTGCTAGGGGGTCAACAGGGACCGCCTACGAGCAGTACTTC.

The J gene is TRBJ2-7, the V gene TRBV19; TRBD1 agrees at 9 bases. Germline V gene data show CDR1 as LNHDA and CDR2 as SQIVND (reference sequence). V gave up 5 bases and J gave up 3 bases; unmatched junction bases: 5. The CDR3 loop spans 14 amino acids. The CDR3 DNA follows: TGTGCCAGTAGTCGTCAGACAGGGGGCTACGAGCAGTACTTC. As protein: CASSRQTGGYEQYF.

The chain uses TRBV6-1 and TRBJ1-1; D unresolved. V was shortened by 5 bases and J by 1 base, with 11 bases between the two germline ends. Germline V gives CDR1 MNHNS, CDR2 SASEGT. This CDR3 region has 14 residues. In nucleotides, the CDR3 is TGTGCCAGCAGTCTGGGATGGTCGAACACTGAAGCTTTCTTT. Protein: CASSLGWSNTEAFF.

The V and J genes are TRBV20-1 and TRBJ1-3; no firm D call. The length of the CDR3 is 12 residues. Looked up from germline, CDR1 is DFQATT and CDR2 is SNEGSKA (reference sequence). Deletions cut 0 bases from V and 8 bases from J, with 8 bases between. CDR3 amino acids: CSARDQADTIYF. As DNA, the CDR3 is TGCAGTGCTAGAGATCAGGCGGACACCATATATTTT.

Notes on this clonotype: Being one base from a much bigger clone, this may be a read error. The rearrangement uses TRBV7-2 and TRBJ1-1; D is unclear. Germline V CDR1 and CDR2: SGHTA, FQGNSA. This CDR3 contains 16 residues. The CDR3 DNA follows: TGTGCCGGCAGCTTAGTCGTGTCCCCAATGAACACTGAAGCTTTCTTT. This translates into CAGSLVVSPMNTEAFF.

This clonotype was seen repeatedly, ten times or more. The J gene is TRBJ2-7, the V gene TRBV10-3; 7 bases are shared with TRBD1. The length of the CDR3 is 15 residues. Germline CDR1 and CDR2: ENHRY and SYGVKD. Trimming removed 5 bases from V and 3 bases from J; junction bases left unmatched: 10. CDR3 in amino acids: CAISQGTENFYEQYF. The DNA of the CDR3 is TGTGCCATCAGTCAAGGGACAGAGAATTTCTACGAGCAGTACTTC.

V usage is TRBV6-2 or TRBV6-3 and J usage is TRBJ2-7; D is unclear. The CDR3 runs 12 residues. Trimming removed 6 bases at V and 5 bases at J, with 11 bases between. In germline, CDR1 is MNHEY, CDR2 SVGEGT. This CDR3 reads CASSPTTHEQYF. CDR3 sequence (DNA): TGTGCCAGCAGCCCCACAACCCACGAGCAGTACTTC.

This clonotype was observed at least ten times. The rearrangement uses TRBV6-1 and TRBJ1-6, with a weak D call TRBD1 (6 bases). Trimming stripped 5 bases from V and 10 bases from J, with 21 bases between. Germline CDR1 and CDR2: MNHNS and SASEGT. CDR3 length: 16 amino acids. In DNA, the CDR3 is TGTGCCAGCAGTCCCGGATTGGGGGCAGAAAAATCACCCCTCCACTTT. It encodes CASSPGLGAEKSPLHF.

This clonotype was detected ten times or more. V is TRBV28 and J is TRBJ2-7; 8 bases are a match to TRBD2. In germline, CDR1 is MDHEN, CDR2 SYDVKM. This CDR3 has 14 amino acids. V lost 4 bases and J lost 3; bases outside the gene matches: 5. The CDR3 is CASSSPGLVYEQYF. In DNA form, the CDR3 reads TGTGCCAGCAGTTCCCCGGGACTAGTCTACGAGCAGTACTTC.

Only a few counts were recorded for this clonotype. The chain links TRBV12-3 or TRBV12-4 to TRBJ1-5; 7 bases are shared with TRBD1. V gave up 4 bases and J gave up 6 bases; unmatched junction bases: 6. This CDR3 contains 14 residues. CDR3 residues: CASSWSSGGQPQHF. Written as DNA, the CDR3 is TGTGCCAGCAGTTGGAGCTCAGGGGGTCAGCCCCAGCATTTT.

About this clonotype: This is likely an artifact of a read error, given a far larger clone one base away. The CDR3 end shows no conserved phenylalanine or tryptophan, and so a read error is likely. The V gene is TRBV6-1, the J gene TRBJ2-5; 10 bases are shared with TRBD1. CDR3 length equals 15 residues. Germline V gene sequence: CDR1 MNHNS, CDR2 SASEGT. J was trimmed by 2 bases and V by 2 bases; bases with no gene match: 2. CDR3: CASSERTGGQETQYL. CDR3 nucleotides: TGTGCCAGCAGTGAAAGGACAGGGGGTCAAGAGACCCAGTACTTA.

This clonotype was counted a few times. V is TRBV2 and J is TRBJ2-1; D call uncertain. The CDR3 runs to 17 residues. Per the germline V gene, CDR1 is SNHLY and CDR2 is FYNNEI. Trimming left V 3 bases short and J 4 bases short, with 19 bases between. CDR3 sequence: CASSEVGPNLAYNEQFF. In nucleotides, the CDR3 is TGTGCCAGCAGTGAGGTAGGGCCCAACTTGGCTTACAATGAGCAGTTCTTC. The full variable domain, with the rest looked up from reference TRBV2 and TRBJ2-1, is EPEVTQTPSHQVTQMGQEVILRCVPISNHLYFYWYRQILGQKVEFLVSFYNNEISEKSEIFDDQFSVERPDGSNFTLKIRSTKLEDSAMYFCASSEVGPNLAYNEQFFGPGTRLTVL.

This clonotype was detected many times. Here the CDR3 DNA reads TGTGCCAGCAGCTTAGTGTCGGCAGTAGATTCGCGGTATGGCTACACCTTC. Translated: CASSLVSAVDSRYGYTF. V gene TRBV7-2 combines with J gene TRBJ1-2; D remains unclear. V was cut by 1 base and J by 5 bases, with 20 bases left in between. The CDR3 runs to 17 residues. From germline, CDR1 is SGHTA and CDR2 FQGNSA.

There are many counts of this clonotype. J is TRBJ1-1 and V is TRBV19, with a possible D match to TRBD1 (6 bases). This CDR3 spans 14 amino acids. CDR1 is LNHDA, CDR2 SQIVND, per germline (reference sequence). With 9 bases removed from V and 0 bases from J, the gap between germline ends came to 14 bases. The CDR3 nucleotides are TGTGCCAGCACCCAGGGGCCCATGAACACTGAAGCTTTCTTT. It encodes CASTQGPMNTEAFF.

This rearrangement joins TRBV7-3 to TRBJ2-7; D gene ambiguous. Germline V gives CDR1 SGHTA, CDR2 FQGTGA. The CDR3 runs to 12 residues. The V and J ends lost 5 bases and 4 bases respectively, with 9 bases between them. The CDR3 sequence is CASSRSLYEQYF. The CDR3 region has the DNA TGTGCCAGCAGCCGGAGCCTATACGAGCAGTACTTC. The full variable domain, with the rest looked up from reference TRBV7-3 and TRBJ2-7, is GAGVSQTPSNKVTEKGKYVELRCDPISGHTALYWYRQSLGQGPEFLIYFQGTGAADDSGLPNDRFFAVRPEGSVSTLKIQRTERGDSAVYLCASSRSLYEQYFGPGTRLTVT.

This clonotype was counted ten times or more. The chain uses TRBV3-1 and TRBJ2-7; no clear D gene. Germline assignment: CDR1 LGHDT and CDR2 YNNKEL (reference sequence). The CDR3 consists of 12 residues. Trimming took off 3 bases at V and 3 bases at J, with 6 bases between the two ends. The CDR3 reads CASSHGRYEQYF. CDR3 nucleotides: TGTGCCAGCAGCCATGGGCGCTACGAGCAGTACTTC.

This chain uses TRBV29-1 with TRBJ2-3; D ambiguous. This CDR3 is built from 11 residues. Germline loops: CDR1 SQVTM, CDR2 ANQGSEA. V was clipped by 7 bases and J by 5 bases, with 10 bases between them. This chain's CDR3 is CSGDWVDTQYF. The CDR3 DNA is TGCAGCGGTGATTGGGTAGATACGCAGTATTTT.

CDR3 loop: CASSLRRESKNIQYF. CDR3 coding DNA: TGTGCCAGCAGCTTAAGGCGGGAGTCGAAAAACATTCAGTACTTC. This chain uses TRBV13 with TRBJ2-4; 7 nucleotides align to TRBD2. Germline V CDR1 and CDR2: PRHDT, FYEKMQ (reference sequence). Trimming removed 2 bases from V and 4 bases from J; junction bases left unmatched: 5. This CDR3 has 15 amino acids. Full variable domain (outside the CDR3, taken from reference TRBV13 and TRBJ2-4): AAGVIQSPRHLIKEKRETATLKCYPIPRHDTVYWYQQGPGQDPQFLISFYEKMQSDKGSIPDRFSAQQFSDYHSELNMSSLELGDSALYFCASSLRRESKNIQYFGAGTRLSVL.

This clonotype showed up many times. The rearrangement joins TRBV20-1 to TRBJ1-2, with D maybe TRBD1 (6 bases). CDR1 is DFQATT, CDR2 SNEGSKA, per germline (reference sequence). The CDR3 has 13 amino acids. Trimming removed 3 bases at V and 3 bases at J, with 11 bases between. The CDR3 sequence: CSASKDRDYGYTF. DNA for the CDR3: TGCAGTGCTAGCAAGGACAGAGACTATGGCTACACCTTC.